The TCR beta chain described here comes from a study of blood T cell repertoires in COVID-19. Overall study context: Acute-phase and convalescent COVID-19 samples originated in the United States, Italy and Spain. The analysed material was cDNA or gDNA that came from T cells, B-cell-depleted T cells, or PBMCs.

Generated by immunoSEQ multiplex PCR, the TCRdb table keeps only in-frame clones and is missing some. The sample lists about 300,000 clones; more than 70% were seen once. Sequencing was performed on peripheral blood. The receptor was derived from a woman aged 25 to 39 with COVID-19, enrolled during active disease.

The CDR3 loop is CAWSVRVGVGYTF. Here the CDR3 DNA reads TGTGCCTGGAGTGTACGGGTAGGGGTTGGCTACACCTTC. This rearrangement joins TRBV30 to TRBJ1-2; D may be TRBD1 (5 bases). CDR1 is GTSNPN and CDR2 is SVGIG in the germline V gene (reference sequence). This CDR3 spans 13 amino acids. Trimming left V 0 bases short and J 7 bases short, with 12 bases between.